Listed below are T cell receptor beta chains from one sample, sequenced in a study of beta chain features in type 1 diabetes. TCRdb's table, derived via immunoSEQ multiplex PCR, lists solely in-frame clones and lacks some. This sample yields hundreds of thousands of clones, of which around 10% are seen a single time; around 0.05% belongs to the top ten. The sequenced sample was naive CD4+ T cells from blood. The receptor source for this set is a young woman in good health. The CDR3 runs from the conserved cysteine through the conserved F or W. The D gene is left open where the match is weak. Not all rows give a size; the values are once, few, many and, for expanded clones, a class.

13 few TRBJ2-1 . TRBV7-2 CASSLGRVDEQFF TGTGCCAGCAGCTTGGGCAGGGTCGATGAGCAGTTCTTC
14 few TRBJ2-1 TRBD1 TRBV28 CAGGTGLSYNEQFF TGTGCCGGGGGGACAGGGCTCTCCTACAATGAGCAGTTCTTC
15 . TRBJ2-5 TRBD2 TRBV29-1 CSVALAGLNQETQYF TGCAGCGTAGCACTAGCGGGGCTGAACCAAGAGACCCAGTACTTC
14 . TRBJ2-3 . TRBV14 CASSLLGSTDTQYF TGTGCCAGCAGCCTCCTAGGGAGCACAGATACGCAGTATTTT
14 . TRBJ2-1 TRBD1 TRBV28 CASTRQGVYNEQFF TGTGCCAGCACTAGGCAGGGGGTTTACAATGAGCAGTTCTTC
13 few TRBJ2-3 . TRBV18 CASSQGITDTQYF TGTGCCAGCTCACAGGGAATAACAGATACGCAGTATTTT
13 few TRBJ2-3 . TRBV30 CAWSLASTDTQYF TGTGCCTGGAGCCTAGCGAGCACAGATACGCAGTATTTT
13 . TRBJ2-5 . TRBV7-9 CASSLFTTETQYF TGTGCCAGCAGCTTATTCACCACAGAGACCCAGTACTTC
17 . TRBJ2-1 TRBD2 TRBV30 CAWNKWRTSGSGNEQFF TGTGCCTGGAACAAATGGAGGACTAGCGGGAGTGGCAATGAGCAGTTCTTC
13 . TRBJ1-3 . TRBV6-6 CATSLSSGNTIYF TGTGCCACTTCCTTGAGCTCTGGAAACACCATATATTTT
16 . TRBJ2-1 . TRBV7-9 CASSLAGRTRYNEQFF TGTGCCAGCAGCTTAGCGGGACGAACGAGGTACAATGAGCAGTTCTTC
11 . TRBJ2-1 . TRBV20-1 CSARVRNEQFF TGCAGTGCTAGAGTCCGGAATGAGCAGTTCTTC
13 . TRBJ2-1 . TRBV9 CASSATGQNEQFF TGTGCCAGCAGCGCCACCGGGCAAAATGAGCAGTTCTTC
15 few TRBJ1-4 TRBD1 TRBV18 CASSPSTGSNEKLFF TGTGCCAGCTCACCCTCGACAGGGAGTAACGAAAAACTGTTTTTT
17 . TRBJ1-2 TRBD1 TRBV4-2 CASSQPLPGQGDYGYTF TGTGCCAGCAGCCAACCTCTGCCGGGACAGGGCGACTATGGCTACACCTTC
15 . TRBJ2-2 . TRBV5-1 CASSLGGTNTGELFF TGCGCCAGCAGCTTGGGCGGCACGAACACCGGGGAGCTGTTTTTT
16 few TRBJ2-3 . TRBV7-2 CASSSLPQRRWDTQYF TGTGCCAGCAGCTCCCTCCCCCAGCGTCGGTGGGATACGCAGTATTTT
15 few TRBJ1-1 . TRBV19 CASSIQRFMNTEAFF TGTGCCAGTAGTATCCAGCGCTTCATGAACACTGAAGCTTTCTTT
13 . TRBJ1-6 . TRBV7-2 CASSFAGNSPLHF TGTGCCAGCAGCTTTGCCGGGAATTCACCCCTCCACTTT
15 few TRBJ2-3 TRBD2 TRBV7-2 CASSPSGGFTDTQYF TGTGCCAGCAGCCCTAGCGGGGGCTTCACAGATACGCAGTATTTT
14 . TRBJ2-7 . TRBV9 CASSPAPKTYEQYF TGTGCCAGCAGCCCTGCGCCTAAAACCTACGAGCAGTACTTC
13 few TRBJ2-1 TRBD2 TRBV7-2 CASSLVAGGEQFF TGTGCCAGCAGCTTGGTTGCGGGAGGTGAGCAGTTCTTC
15 . TRBJ2-7 TRBD1 TRBV5-1 CASSPWTGMSYEQYF TGCGCCAGCAGCCCTTGGACAGGGATGTCCTACGAGCAGTACTTC
15 few TRBJ2-7 . TRBV7-9 CASSLAPGDPYEQYF TGTGCCAGCAGCTTGGCTCCAGGGGATCCCTACGAGCAGTACTTC
17 . TRBJ2-1 . TRBV7-9 CASSLVIAGVTYNEQFF TGTGCCAGCAGCTTAGTGATCGCAGGGGTGACCTACAATGAGCAGTTCTTC
14 . TRBJ2-7 . TRBV14 CASSPRRGNYEQYF TGTGCCAGCAGCCCACGCCGGGGGAACTACGAGCAGTACTTC
13 . TRBJ2-3 . TRBV18 CASSPPGTDTQYF TGTGCCAGCTCACCTCCGGGCACAGATACGCAGTATTTT
15 few TRBJ1-1 . TRBV7-9 CASSLANSKNTEAFF TGTGCCAGCAGCTTAGCTAACAGTAAGAACACTGAAGCTTTCTTT
11 . TRBJ1-1 . TRBV7-9 CASSLNGRAFF TGTGCCAGCAGCTTAAACGGTCGGGCTTTCTTT
12 few TRBJ1-6 TRBD1 TRBV7-9 CASSGQASPLHF TGTGCCAGCAGCGGACAGGCTTCACCCCTCCACTTT
15 few TRBJ2-1 . TRBV5-1 CASSPRGGIYNEQFF TGCGCCAGCAGCCCTCGGGGCGGAATATACAATGAGCAGTTCTTC
16 few TRBJ1-5 . TRBV6-5 CASSFFRGGKLEPQHF TGTGCCAGCAGTTTTTTCCGCGGGGGCAAGCTTGAGCCCCAGCATTTT
13 . TRBJ2-1 . TRBV15 CATSRDKNRQQFF TGTGCCACCAGCAGAGATAAGAACAGACAGCAGTTCTTC
14 . TRBJ2-3 . TRBV5-6 CASKYSLSPDTQYF TGTGCCAGCAAGTATTCCCTCTCCCCAGATACGCAGTATTTT
17 few TRBJ2-1 TRBD2 TRBV27 CASSTAWRGATYNEQFF TGTGCCAGCAGTACGGCGTGGCGGGGGGCCACCTACAATGAGCAGTTCTTC
14 few TRBJ1-1 . TRBV5-6 CASSLTQANTEAFF TGTGCCAGCAGCTTGACCCAAGCAAACACTGAAGCTTTCTTT
14 . TRBJ2-5 . TRBV6-1 CASSEGLAQETQYF TGTGCCAGCAGTGAAGGCTTGGCCCAAGAGACCCAGTACTTC
15 . TRBJ2-3 . TRBV7-2 CASSLGVGGTDTQYF TGTGCCAGCAGCTTAGGAGTTGGGGGCACAGATACGCAGTATTTT
14 many TRBJ2-1 . TRBV9 CASSVTGANNEQFF TGTGCCAGCAGCGTCACCGGGGCAAACAATGAGCAGTTCTTC
19 few TRBJ2-7 . TRBV27 CASSLRMPQGPLEIYEQYF TGTGCCAGCAGTTTAAGAATGCCACAGGGTCCACTGGAAATCTACGAGCAGTACTTC
14 . TRBJ2-7 . TRBV15 CATSTPTPIYEQYF TGTGCCACCAGCACGCCGACACCTATCTACGAGCAGTACTTC
17 . TRBJ2-3 TRBD2 TRBV9 CASSVSASGARTDTQYF TGTGCCAGCAGCGTATCGGCTAGCGGGGCGCGCACAGATACGCAGTATTTT
15 few TRBJ2-1 TRBD2 TRBV19 CASSVAGVVYNEQFF TGTGCCAGTAGTGTAGCGGGAGTAGTCTACAATGAGCAGTTCTTC
12 few TRBJ2-3 . TRBV7-9 CASSQGLDTQYF TGTGCCAGCAGCCAGGGACTGGATACGCAGTATTTT
15 . TRBJ2-4 TRBD1 TRBV7-2 CASSLVGTEKNIQYF TGTGCCAGCAGCCTGGTCGGGACAGAGAAAAACATTCAGTACTTC